This passage covers 2 T cell receptor beta chains from one sample sequenced in a study of T cells in Graves' hyperthyroidism and ophthalmopathy. RNA transcripts gave rise to amplified TCR beta CDR3 regions. The study used the HTBI primer set for a first-round RT-PCR of the TCR CDR3. TCRdb ran MiXCR on the multiplex PCR reads and lists one entry per CDR3 protein. Altogether roughly 710,000 distinct CDR3 sequences are present, around 40% being singletons, with the ten largest covering roughly 30%. Sequences were obtained from blood. These receptors came from a woman in her thirties or forties with Graves' hyperthyroidism.

This clonotype was counted once. Since a much larger clone is just one base distant, this may be a read error. J is TRBJ1-1 and V is TRBV7-6; perhaps TRBD1 as D (5 bases). Germline V gene sequence: CDR1 SGHVS, CDR2 FNYEAQ. The CDR3 length is 13 residues. The CDR3 DNA reads TGTACCAGCAGCTCCCAGGGCACTACTGAAGCTTTCTTT. This encodes CTSSSQGTTEAFF.

The sample holds a few counts of this clonotype. The junction departs from germline at one end; a sequencing error may be responsible. The chain couples TRBV5-4 to TRBJ2-2; D unclear. The V gene's germline CDR1 is SGHNT and CDR2 YYREEE (reference sequence). CDR3 size: 14 residues. For the CDR3, the DNA is TGCGCCAGCAGCCAAGGCTCTAGTAGCGGGGAGCTGTTTTTT. Translation: CASSQGSSSGELFF.